This TCR beta chain was recorded in a study of naive and memory T cell subsets. Study-wide points: TCR abundance followed a power law differing between naive and memory subsets.

Both TRBC1 and TRBC2 were covered by a beta constant-region primer of two equimolar oligonucleotides. From the UMI-ligation and nested PCR reads, TCRdb called clonotypes with MiXCR, one entry per CDR3 protein. The sample shows about 21,000 distinct CDR3 sequences, around 10% of them seen only once. The CDR3 extends over 16 amino acids. Germline-derived CDR1 and CDR2 are SGHVS and FQNEAQ. Trimming shortened V by 5 bases and J by 0 bases, and 14 bases separated the two germline ends. About this clonotype itself: The antigen is undetermined.

Input material: central memory CD8+ T cells from blood. This TCR derives from a human donor in good health. The gene calls are TRBV7-8 and TRBJ2-1; D is perhaps TRBD2 (6 bases). In DNA form, the CDR3 reads TGTGCCAGCAGCCCCGTCGGGGGTTCCTCCTACAATGAGCAGTTCTTC. It is translated as CASSPVGGSSYNEQFF.